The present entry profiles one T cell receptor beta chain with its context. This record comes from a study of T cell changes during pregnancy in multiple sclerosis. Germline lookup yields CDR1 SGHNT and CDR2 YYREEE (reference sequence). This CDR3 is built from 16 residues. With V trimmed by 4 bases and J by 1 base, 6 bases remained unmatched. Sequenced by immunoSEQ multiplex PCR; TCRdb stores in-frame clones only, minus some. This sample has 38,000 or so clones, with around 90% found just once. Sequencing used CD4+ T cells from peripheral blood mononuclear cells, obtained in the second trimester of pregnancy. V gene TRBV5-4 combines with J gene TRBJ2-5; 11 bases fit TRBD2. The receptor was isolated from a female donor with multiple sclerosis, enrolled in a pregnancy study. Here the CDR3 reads CASSALAGGGQETQYF. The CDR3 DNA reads TGTGCCAGCAGCGCTCTAGCGGGAGGAGGCCAAGAGACCCAGTACTTC.